The 8 T cell receptor beta chains presented below share a single source sample, sequenced in a study of T cells after yellow fever vaccination (dated by TCRdb to the late 2010s). To prepare the library, 5' RACE was applied. Sequencing was carried out with an Illumina HiSeq 2500. TCRdb trimmed the raw reads at Q25, called clones with MiXCR and kept productive beta chains. All rows with the same CDR3 protein become a single entry with the most common DNA and genes. This sample gives 500,000 to 650,000 distinct CDR3 sequences in total; about 15% of them show up just once. The ten largest clones add up to approximately 15% of the sample. The sample's treatment or condition label, decoded: live attenuated yellow fever vaccine strain. Sequences were derived from PBMCs, sampled around 5 days after the first yellow fever vaccination. These receptors all stem from a young man who received the YFV17D yellow fever vaccine.

This rearrangement joins TRBV9 to TRBJ2-1; 10 nucleotides line up with TRBD2. J lost 0 bases, V lost 3 bases, and 12 bases had no gene match. This CDR3 spans 19 amino acids. Germline CDR1 reads SGDLS; CDR2 reads YYNGEE. The CDR3 sequence: CASSASGGVITSSYNEQFF. For the CDR3, the DNA is TGTGCCAGCAGCGCAAGCGGGGGGGTGATTACGAGCTCCTACAATGAGCAGTTCTTC. Full variable domain (rest looked up from reference TRBV9 and TRBJ2-1): DSGVTQTPKHLITATGQRVTLRCSPRSGDLSVYWYQQSLDQGLQFLIQYYNGEERAKGNILERFSAQQFPDLHSELNLSSLELGDSALYFCASSASGGVITSSYNEQFFGPGTRLTVL.

This rearrangement joins TRBV29-1 to TRBJ1-1; possibly TRBD1 for D (5 bases). The CDR3 length is 13 residues. The V gene lost 6 bases and the J gene lost 0 bases, with 11 bases spanning the gap. Germline CDR1 and CDR2: SQVTM and ANQGSEA. CDR3 region: CSVGLTVNTEAFF. The CDR3 DNA follows: TGCAGCGTCGGCCTGACAGTGAACACTGAAGCTTTCTTT.

This chain connects TRBV6-5 to TRBJ2-2, with 8 nucleotides matching TRBD2. The trim removed 0 bases at V and 7 bases at J, leaving 7 bases unmatched. The CDR3 runs to 16 residues. Per the germline V gene, CDR1 is MNHEY and CDR2 is SVGAGI. CDR3 DNA sequence: TGTGCCAGCAGTTACTCGCCGGGGGGGCTGAACGGGGAGCTGTTTTTT. Amino acids: CASSYSPGGLNGELFF.

As for this clonotype: A read error may be the cause here, since a much bigger clone is one base away. The chain couples TRBV7-2 to TRBJ2-2; D is unresolved. The CDR3 contains 12 residues. V was clipped by 3 bases and J by 9 bases, with 8 bases between them. The germline gives CDR1 SGHTA, CDR2 FQGNSA. The CDR3 region is CASSFRWWELFF. The CDR3 region has the DNA TGTGCCAGCAGCTTCCGGTGGTGGGAGCTGTTTTTT.

The chain uses TRBV7-8 and TRBJ1-6; possible D gene TRBD1, 5 bases. Trimming stripped 3 bases from V and 7 bases from J, with 10 bases between. Looked up from germline, CDR1 is SGHVS and CDR2 is FQNEAQ. The CDR3 runs 14 residues. CDR3 sequence: CASSLAGPNSPLHF. In DNA, the CDR3 is TGTGCCAGCAGCTTGGCGGGGCCCAATTCACCCCTCCACTTT.

The chain couples TRBV19 to TRBJ2-2; D is possibly TRBD1 (6 bases). The V gene lost 6 bases and the J gene lost 1 base, with 12 bases spanning the gap. Germline V gene sequence: CDR1 LNHDA, CDR2 SQIVND (reference sequence). The CDR3 totals 15 residues. The CDR3, as DNA: TGTGCCAGTAGCACCGGGACACAGAACACCGGGGAGCTGTTTTTT. As protein: CASSTGTQNTGELFF. Full variable domain (remainder filled in from reference TRBV19 and TRBJ2-2): DGGITQSPKYLFRKEGQNVTLSCEQNLNHDAMYWYRQDPGQGLRLIYYSQIVNDFQKGDIAEGYSVSREKKESFPLTVTSAQKNPTAFYLCASSTGTQNTGELFFGEGSRLTVL.

Concerning this clonotype itself: Compared with germline, one end of the junction differs, possibly owing to a read error. The chain joins TRBV4-1 to TRBJ2-3, with D possibly being TRBD1 or TRBD2 (5 bases each). The CDR3 runs 16 residues. The germline V gene has CDR1 MGHRA and CDR2 YSYEKL. The CDR3 DNA reads as TGCGCCAGCGGCCAAGATTCGGGGCTGAGCACAGATACGCAGTATTTT. Its translation is CASGQDSGLSTDTQYF.

This clonotype was recorded a few times. This sequence joins TRBV15 and TRBJ2-3; possible D gene TRBD2, 6 bases. From germline, CDR1 is LNHNV and CDR2 YYDKDF (reference sequence). CDR3 size: 16 residues. Trimming took off 0 bases at V and 10 bases at J, with 20 bases between the two ends. In nucleotides, the CDR3 is TGTGCCACCAGCAGAGATTCCGCTACTCTCGGAGGGGCGCAGTATTTT. This sequence encodes CATSRDSATLGGAQYF.